This paragraph covers one TCR beta chain sequence. PCR amplification relied on 60 Vbeta primers (plus 13 Jbeta primers). The data were produced by immunoSEQ multiplex PCR, yet TCRdb's version contains in-frame clones alone and is incomplete. The sample lists over 110,000 clones, 75% to 80% occurring once. CDR3 length: 13 residues. The V gene's germline CDR1 is SQVTM and CDR2 ANQGSEA. The V end was cut by 2 bases, the J end by 2 bases, with 10 bases between. This sample was taken from a study of cytomegalovirus exposure and HLA in healthy donors. The chain links TRBV29-1 to TRBJ2-7; weak D call: TRBD2 (5 bases). The receptor was isolated from a middle-aged woman in good health and CMV-seropositive. Specimen: PBMCs. The CDR3 protein is CSVESGSPYEQYF. The DNA for the CDR3 is TGCAGCGTTGAAAGCGGCAGTCCCTACGAGCAGTACTTC.